This TCR beta chain came from a study of blood T cell repertoires in COVID-19. Study summary: The study drew acute and convalescent COVID-19 samples from the United States, Italy and Spain. Sample material is recorded as cDNA or gDNA derived from T cells, B-cell-depleted T cells, or PBMCs.

Trimming left V 6 bases short and J 0 bases short, with 9 bases between. The CDR3 is 13 amino acids. The germline V gene encodes CDR1 SQVTM and CDR2 ANQGSEA. Original analysis: It was from reference gene primer amplification that nucleated cell counts were estimated. Clones were read by immunoSEQ multiplex PCR, and TCRdb kept only the in-frame ones, dropping some. The V and J calls and the clone size are those of that table, but D and trimming were determined from the DNA. The profile shows 50,000 to 60,000 clones, around 90% of them singletons. The clonotype was recovered from a human donor in a cohort sampled during active COVID-19. The sequencing input was peripheral blood. The chain combines TRBV29-1 with TRBJ1-5; no firm D call. In nucleotides, the CDR3 is TGCAGCGTCCTTGCAGATAGCAATCAGCCCCAGCATTTT. Its translation is CSVLADSNQPQHF.